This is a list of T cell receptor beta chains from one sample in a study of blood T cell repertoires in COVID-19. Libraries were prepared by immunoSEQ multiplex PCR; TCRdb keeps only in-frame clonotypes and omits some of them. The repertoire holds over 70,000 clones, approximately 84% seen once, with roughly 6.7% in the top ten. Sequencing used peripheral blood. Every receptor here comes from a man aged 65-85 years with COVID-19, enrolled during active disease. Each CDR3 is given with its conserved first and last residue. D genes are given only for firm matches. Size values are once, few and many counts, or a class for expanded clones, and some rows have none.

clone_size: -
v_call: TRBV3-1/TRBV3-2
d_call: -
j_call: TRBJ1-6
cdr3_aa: CASSQVTVASPLHF
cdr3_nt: TGTGCCAGCAGCCAAGTCACAGTTGCTTCACCCCTCCACTTT

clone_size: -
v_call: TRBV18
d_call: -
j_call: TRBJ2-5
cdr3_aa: CASSPGRGHQQETQYF
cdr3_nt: TGTGCCAGCTCACCCGGGCGAGGACACCAACAAGAGACCCAGTACTTC

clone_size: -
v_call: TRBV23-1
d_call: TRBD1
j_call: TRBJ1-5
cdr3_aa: CASSQSSGQGRDQPQHF
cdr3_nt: TGCGCCAGCAGTCAAAGTAGTGGACAGGGTAGAGATCAGCCCCAGCATTTT

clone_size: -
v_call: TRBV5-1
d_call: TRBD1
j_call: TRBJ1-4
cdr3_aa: CASSFGQGEGEKLFF
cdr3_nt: TGCGCCAGCAGCTTCGGACAGGGAGAAGGTGAAAAACTGTTTTTT

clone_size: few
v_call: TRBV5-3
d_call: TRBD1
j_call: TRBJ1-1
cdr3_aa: CARSSRTGMNTEAFF
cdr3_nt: TGTGCCAGAAGCTCGCGGACAGGGATGAACACTGAAGCTTTCTTT

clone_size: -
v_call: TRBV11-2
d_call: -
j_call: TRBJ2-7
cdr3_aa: CASSLDETGYEQYF
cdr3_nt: TGTGCCAGCAGCTTAGATGAGACGGGCTACGAGCAGTACTTC

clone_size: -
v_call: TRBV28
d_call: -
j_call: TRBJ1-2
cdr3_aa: CASLSNYGYTF
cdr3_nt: TGTGCCAGTCTGAGTAACTATGGCTACACCTTC

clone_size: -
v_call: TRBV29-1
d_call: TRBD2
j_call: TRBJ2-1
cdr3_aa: CSVDSSGRAYGNEQFF
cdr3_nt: TGCAGCGTTGATAGCAGCGGGAGGGCCTACGGCAATGAGCAGTTCTTC

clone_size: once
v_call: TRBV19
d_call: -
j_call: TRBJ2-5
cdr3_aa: CASSGAGKQETQYF
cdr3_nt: TGTGCCAGTAGTGGGGCGGGGAAACAAGAGACCCAGTACTTC

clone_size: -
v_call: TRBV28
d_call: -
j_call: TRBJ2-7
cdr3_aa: CASSSGGRYEQYF
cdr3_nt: TGTGCCAGCAGTTCAGGGGGGCGCTACGAGCAGTACTTC

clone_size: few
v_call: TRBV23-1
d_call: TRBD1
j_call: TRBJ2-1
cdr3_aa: CASRTGTGQIDEQFF
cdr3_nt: TGCGCCAGCAGAACCGGGACAGGGCAGATCGATGAGCAGTTCTTC

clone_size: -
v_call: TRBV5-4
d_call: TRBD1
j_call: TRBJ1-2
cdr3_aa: CASSLGAGGNYGYTF
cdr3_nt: TGTGCCAGCAGCTTGGGGGCAGGGGGTAACTATGGCTACACCTTC

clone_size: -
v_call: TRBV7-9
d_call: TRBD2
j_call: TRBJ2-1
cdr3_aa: CASSETSGREYNEQFF
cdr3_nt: TGTGCCAGCAGCGAGACTAGCGGGAGGGAATACAATGAGCAGTTCTTC

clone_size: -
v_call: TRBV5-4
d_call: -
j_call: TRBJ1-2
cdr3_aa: CASSPSSGGGTLYGYTF
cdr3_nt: TGTGCCAGCAGCCCTTCCTCTGGGGGGGGGACCCTCTATGGCTACACCTTC

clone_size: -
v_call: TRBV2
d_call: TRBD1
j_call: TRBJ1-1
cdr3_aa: CASRGYRGGDTEAFF
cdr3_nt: TGTGCCAGCAGAGGATACAGGGGCGGGGACACTGAAGCTTTCTTT

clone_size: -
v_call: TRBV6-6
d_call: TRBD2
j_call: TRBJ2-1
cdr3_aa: CASSPRGSGRVEQFF
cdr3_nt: TGTGCCAGCAGTCCTCGGGGTAGCGGGAGGGTAGAGCAGTTCTTC

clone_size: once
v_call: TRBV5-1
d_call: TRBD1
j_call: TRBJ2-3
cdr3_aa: CASSTRQGADTQYF
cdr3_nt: TGCGCCAGCAGCACACGACAGGGCGCAGATACGCAGTATTTT

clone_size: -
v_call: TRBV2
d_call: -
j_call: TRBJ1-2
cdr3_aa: CASSLTASGYTF
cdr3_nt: TGTGCCAGCAGCCTGACAGCTTCTGGCTACACCTTC

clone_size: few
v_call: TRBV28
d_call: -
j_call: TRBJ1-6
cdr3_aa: CASSFLGRGNSPLHF
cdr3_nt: TGTGCCAGCAGTTTCCTGGGCAGGGGAAATTCACCCCTCCACTTT

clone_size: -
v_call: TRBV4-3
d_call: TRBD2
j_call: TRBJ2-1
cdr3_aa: CARKTSGNSYNEQFF
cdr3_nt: TGCGCCCGGAAGACTAGCGGAAACTCCTACAATGAGCAGTTCTTC

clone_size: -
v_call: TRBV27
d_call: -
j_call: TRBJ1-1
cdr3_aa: CASSFRVDTEAFF
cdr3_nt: TGTGCCAGCAGTTTCAGGGTGGACACTGAAGCTTTCTTT

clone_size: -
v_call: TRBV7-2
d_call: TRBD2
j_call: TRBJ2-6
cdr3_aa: CASSLSLAGGSGANVLTF
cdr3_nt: TGTGCCAGCAGCTTATCTCTAGCGGGAGGCTCTGGGGCCAACGTCCTGACTTTC

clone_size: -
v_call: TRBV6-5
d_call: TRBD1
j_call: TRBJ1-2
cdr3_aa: CASSSGQGYGYTF
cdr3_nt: TGTGCCAGCAGTTCCGGACAGGGTTATGGCTACACCTTC

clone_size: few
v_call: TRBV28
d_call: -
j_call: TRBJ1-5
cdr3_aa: CASSFSGSNQPQHF
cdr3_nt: TGTGCCAGCAGTTTTTCAGGGAGCAATCAGCCCCAGCATTTT

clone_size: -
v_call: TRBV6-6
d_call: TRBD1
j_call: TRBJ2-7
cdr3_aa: CASLPRETGGFREQYF
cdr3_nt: TGTGCCTCGCTTCCACGGGAGACAGGGGGCTTCAGAGAGCAGTACTTC

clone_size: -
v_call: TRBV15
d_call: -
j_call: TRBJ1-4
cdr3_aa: CATSRVSGANEKLFF
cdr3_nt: TGTGCCACCAGCAGAGTGTCAGGGGCTAATGAAAAACTGTTTTTT

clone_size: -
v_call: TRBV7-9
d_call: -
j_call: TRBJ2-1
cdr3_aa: CASSPPPQNEQFF
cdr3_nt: TGTGCCAGCAGCCCACCCCCACAGAATGAGCAGTTCTTC

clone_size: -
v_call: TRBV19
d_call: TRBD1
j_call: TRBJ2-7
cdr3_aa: CASGTGPYEQYF
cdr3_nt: TGTGCCAGTGGGACAGGCCCCTACGAGCAGTACTTC

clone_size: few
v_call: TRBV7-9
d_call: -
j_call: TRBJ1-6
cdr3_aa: CASSLGGGSSYNSPLHF
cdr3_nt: TGTGCCAGCAGCTTGGGCGGGGGGAGCTCCTATAATTCACCCCTCCACTTT

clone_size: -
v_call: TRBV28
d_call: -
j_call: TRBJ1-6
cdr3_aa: CASSVQETTLIGSPLHF
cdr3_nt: TGTGCCAGCAGTGTACAGGAGACAACCTTAATAGGGTCACCCCTCCACTTT